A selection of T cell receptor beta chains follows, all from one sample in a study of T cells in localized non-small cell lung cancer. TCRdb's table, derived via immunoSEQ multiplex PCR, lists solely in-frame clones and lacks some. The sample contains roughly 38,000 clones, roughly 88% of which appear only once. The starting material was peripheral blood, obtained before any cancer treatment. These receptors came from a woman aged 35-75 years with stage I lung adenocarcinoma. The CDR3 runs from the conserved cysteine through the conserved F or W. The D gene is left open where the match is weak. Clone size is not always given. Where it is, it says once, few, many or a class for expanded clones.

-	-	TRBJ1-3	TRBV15	TGTGCCACCAGCGGTCGGGGCAGGACTACCGACACCATATATTTT	CATSGRGRTTDTIYF
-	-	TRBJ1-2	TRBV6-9	TGTGCCAGCAGTTCACAGGGCTCCGCCTATGGCTACACCTTC	CASSSQGSAYGYTF
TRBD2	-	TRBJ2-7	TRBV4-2	TGTGCCAGCAGCCAAAATCCTCTAGCGGGACTAACCTACGAGCAGTACTTC	CASSQNPLAGLTYEQYF
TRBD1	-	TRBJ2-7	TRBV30	TGTGCCTGGACCACCCAGGGGGTGGGCGAGCAGTACTTC	CAWTTQGVGEQYF
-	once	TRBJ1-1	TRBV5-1	TGCGCCAGCAGCTCTGGGGACACTGAAGCTTTCTTT	CASSSGDTEAFF
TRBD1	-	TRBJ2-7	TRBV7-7	TGTGCTAGCAGCTTAAGGGACAGCGGCGAGCAGTACTTC	CASSLRDSGEQYF
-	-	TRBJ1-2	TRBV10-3	TGTGCCACTCGACGGATCCTTAACTACGGCTACACCTTC	CATRRILNYGYTF
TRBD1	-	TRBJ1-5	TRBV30	TGTGCCTGGAGTGGTGGACAGGGCAATCAGCCCCAGCATTTT	CAWSGGQGNQPQHF
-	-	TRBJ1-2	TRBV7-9	TGTGCCAGCAGCTTGCCAACCCAGGGACGAGGTGGCTACACCTTC	CASSLPTQGRGGYTF
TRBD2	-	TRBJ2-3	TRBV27	TGTGCCAGCAGTTCACTAGCGGGAGGGCCCTTAGGTACGCAGTATTTT	CASSSLAGGPLGTQYF
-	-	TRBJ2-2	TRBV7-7	TGTGCTAGCAGCTCAGGACGTAACACCGGGGAGCTGTTTTTT	CASSSGRNTGELFF
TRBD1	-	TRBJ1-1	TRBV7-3	TGTGCCAGCAGCCGCACAGGGGGAGACACTGAAGCTTTCTTT	CASSRTGGDTEAFF
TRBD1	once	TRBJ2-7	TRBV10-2	TGCGCCAGCAGCCCGACAGGGGGCGCTTCCTACGAGCAGTACTTC	CASSPTGGASYEQYF
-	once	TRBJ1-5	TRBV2	TGTGCCAGCAGTACCCATGCACAGGGTCAGCCCCAGCATTTT	CASSTHAQGQPQHF
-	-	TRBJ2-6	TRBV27	TGTGCCAGCGCCGGGACACGTACGTCTGGGGCCAACGTCCTGACTTTC	CASAGTRTSGANVLTF
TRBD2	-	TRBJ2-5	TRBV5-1	TGCGCCAGCAGCACCTTACCGGGACTAGCGGGAGAGAGTAAAGAGACCCAGTACTTC	CASSTLPGLAGESKETQYF
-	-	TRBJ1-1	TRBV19	TGTGCCAGTAGTAATGGTCCCGTCGAAACTTTCTTT	CASSNGPVETFF
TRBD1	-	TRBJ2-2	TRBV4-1	TGCGCCAGCAGCCAAGTAAGGGGGCGCGTCGGGGAGCTGTTTTTT	CASSQVRGRVGELFF
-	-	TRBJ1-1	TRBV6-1	TGTGCCAGCAGTCCCCGGGACGAACCGAACACTGAAGCTTTCTTT	CASSPRDEPNTEAFF
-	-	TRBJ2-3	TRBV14	TGTGCCAGCAGCCAAGGGACACATAGCACAGATACGCAGTATTTT	CASSQGTHSTDTQYF
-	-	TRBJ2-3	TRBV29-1	TGCAGCGTTCCCTGGACAGCCACAGATACGCAGTATTTT	CSVPWTATDTQYF
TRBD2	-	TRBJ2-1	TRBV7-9	TGTGCCAGCAGCTTGCGATGGACTAGCGGAGGCTACAATGAGCAGTTCTTC	CASSLRWTSGGYNEQFF
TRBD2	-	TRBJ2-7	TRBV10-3	TGTGCCATCAGAGTTACTAGCGGGGAGGGAGAGCAGTACTTC	CAIRVTSGEGEQYF
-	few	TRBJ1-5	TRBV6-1	TGTGCCAGCAGTGAAGCGGGTCAGCCCCAGCATTTT	CASSEAGQPQHF
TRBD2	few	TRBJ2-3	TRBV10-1	TGCGCCAGCAGAACTGTGCGGGAGGGTCATAGCACAGATACGCAGTATTTT	CASRTVREGHSTDTQYF
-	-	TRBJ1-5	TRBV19	TGTGCCAGTAGTTTCTTTACTAGACGGTATAGCAATCAGCCCCAGCATTTT	CASSFFTRRYSNQPQHF
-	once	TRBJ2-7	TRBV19	TGTGCCAGTAGTATAGCGGCGGCGTATAGCTACGAGCAGTACTTC	CASSIAAAYSYEQYF
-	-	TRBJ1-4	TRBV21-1	TGTGCCAGCTCGTTGGACAGGGAGGCTAATGAAAAACTGTTTTTT	CASSLDREANEKLFF
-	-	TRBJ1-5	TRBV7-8	TGTGCCAGCAGCTTAGTTGGTGACACGGGGGGCAATCAGCCCCAGCATTTT	CASSLVGDTGGNQPQHF
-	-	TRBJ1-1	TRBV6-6	TGTGCCTCCGCCACGCTCGGGACGGTGGGTGCTGAAGCTTTCTTT	CASATLGTVGAEAFF
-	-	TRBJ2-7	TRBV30	TGTGCCTGGAGACAACACGGTACCTACGAGCAGTACTTC	CAWRQHGTYEQYF
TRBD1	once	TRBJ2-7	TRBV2	TGTGCCAGCAGCTCCGGGACAGGGGGATCCTACGAGCAGTACTTC	CASSSGTGGSYEQYF